Each of the 10 T cell receptor beta chains below was sequenced from the same sample in a study of T cell repertoires in cytomegalovirus infection. MiXCR, applied by TCRdb to the reads, yields one record per CDR3 protein. The sample comprises approximately 500,000 distinct CDR3 sequences, about 15% of which are singletons, and more than 20% rests with the top ten. Specimen: CD8+ T cells from PBMCs. The source is a human donor in good health (CMV status not recorded). Some clones in this sample may be carry-over from other donors' samples.

This clonotype showed up many times. V and J are TRBV4-1 and TRBJ2-1; no definite D call. V shed 4 bases and J shed 4 bases, with 17 bases lying between them. Germline V CDR1 and CDR2: MGHRA, YSYEKL. The CDR3 totals 16 residues. The CDR3 DNA reads TGCGCCAGCAGCCCCCTTTCACTGTCGGCGTACAATGAGCAGTTCTTC. It translates to CASSPLSLSAYNEQFF.

The V gene is TRBV19, the J gene TRBJ1-1, with D unresolved. The CDR3 is 11 residues long. Trimming left V 7 bases short and J 9 bases short, with 12 bases between. CDR1 LNHDA and CDR2 SQIVND come from the germline V gene (reference sequence). The CDR3 nucleotides read TGTGCCAGTACCGAGGTCGGAAAAGCTTTCTTT. As protein: CASTEVGKAFF.

This clonotype has only a few counts. This chain uses TRBV6-5 with TRBJ2-7; a possible D gene is TRBD2 (6 bases). Trimming shortened V by 3 bases and J by 3 bases, and 9 bases separated the two germline ends. This CDR3 comprises 13 residues. Germline lookup yields CDR1 MNHEY and CDR2 SVGAGI. As DNA, the CDR3 is TGTGCCAGCAGTTATGAAGCGGGCTACGAGCAGTACTTC. It codes for CASSYEAGYEQYF.

J is TRBJ1-4 and V is TRBV27; D is perhaps TRBD1 (5 bases). This CDR3 is 15 amino acids long. The ends were cut back, 6 bases at V and 7 bases at J, with 18 bases in the middle. Germline V gene data show CDR1 as MNHEY and CDR2 as SMNVEV (reference sequence). The CDR3 sequence is CASSRTDTWGEKLFF. The CDR3 DNA reads as TGTGCCAGCAGCCGGACGGACACCTGGGGTGAAAAACTGTTTTTT. The complete variable domain, with remaining parts taken from reference TRBV27 and TRBJ1-4, reads EAQVTQNPRYLITVTGKKLTVTCSQNMNHEYMSWYRQDPGLGLRQIYYSMNVEVTDKGDVPEGYKVSRKEKRNFPLILESPSPNQTSLYFCASSRTDTWGEKLFFGSGTQLSVL.

In this sample, this clonotype turned up many times. The chain combines TRBV7-9 with TRBJ1-1; D ambiguous. This CDR3 has 14 amino acids. Per the germline V gene, CDR1 is SEHNR and CDR2 is FQNEAQ (reference sequence). Trimming removed 4 bases at V and 3 bases at J, with 12 bases between. CDR3 coding DNA: TGTGCCAGCAGCTCTACCCCGGTGGACACTGAAGCTTTCTTT. Translation: CASSSTPVDTEAFF. Variable domain in full (rest from reference TRBV7-9 and TRBJ1-1): DTGVSQNPRHKITKRGQNVTFRCDPISEHNRLYWYRQTLGQGPEFLTYFQNEAQLEKSRLLSDRFSAERPKGSFSTLEIQRTEQGDSAMYLCASSSTPVDTEAFFGQGTRLTVV.

This clonotype showed up many times. V and J are TRBV7-9 and TRBJ1-4, with 7 bases aligning to TRBD1. This CDR3 comprises 19 residues. V lost 3 bases, J lost 7 bases, and 20 bases stayed unmatched. The germline V gene encodes CDR1 SEHNR and CDR2 FQNEAQ (reference sequence). The CDR3 coding sequence is TGTGCCAGCAGCTTCACCCGGTCTGGGGACAGTAGTCGGCGTGAAAAACTGTTTTTT. Translation: CASSFTRSGDSSRREKLFF.

The table lists this clonotype with a few counts. A read error may account for a junction end that differs from germline. The chain couples TRBV4-1 to TRBJ2-1; D is unclear. The V gene's germline CDR1 is MGHRA and CDR2 YSYEKL. The CDR3 is made up of 12 amino acids. The CDR3 sequence is CASSKDLSEQFF. CDR3 coding DNA: TGCGCCAGCAGCAAAGACCTTAGTGAGCAGTTCTTC.

In this sample, this clonotype turned up a few times. The rearrangement uses TRBV6-2 or TRBV6-3 and TRBJ2-7; D is ambiguous. V was cut by 2 bases and J by 1 base, with 12 bases left in between. The CDR3 contains 15 residues. Germline V gene sequence: CDR1 MNHEY, CDR2 SVGEGT. CDR3 DNA: TGTGCCAGCAGTTACGGTAGGGCAGCATCCTACGAGCAGTACTTC. Translating gives CASSYGRAASYEQYF.

This clonotype has at least ten counts. The chain is built from TRBV14 and TRBJ2-7; 11 positions agree with TRBD2. CDR3 length: 18 residues. Losses at the gene ends were 1 base for V and 5 bases for J; bases not matched to a gene: 13. Germline CDR1 and CDR2: SGHDN and FVKESK. This chain's CDR3 is CASSQAGIAGGRRDEQYF. The CDR3 DNA reads TGTGCCAGCAGCCAAGCCGGGATAGCGGGGGGGAGACGGGACGAGCAGTACTTC.

This clonotype has a handful of counts. The junction departs from the called germline gene at one end, perhaps through a read error. The V gene is TRBV29-1, the J gene TRBJ2-2; 7 bases are a match to TRBD2. Germline assignment: CDR1 SQVTM and CDR2 ANQGSEA. The CDR3 has 15 amino acids. Here the CDR3 reads CSFEGRESRTGELFF. In nucleotides, the CDR3 is TGCAGCTTTGAGGGGCGGGAGAGTAGGACCGGGGAGCTGTTTTTT.